A single TCR beta chain is shown here with its context. Its antigen is not known. Trimming left V 4 bases short and J 4 bases short, with 15 bases between. CDR3 length: 15 amino acids. Germline V gene lookup returns CDR1 SEHNR and CDR2 FQNEAQ (reference sequence). This entry comes from a study of T cells after yellow fever vaccination. Findings and limits, study-wide: Once the booster was given, most primary-vaccination clones reappeared, at about 95% for CD4 and over 75% for CD8.

Via MiXCR, TCRdb re-called the 5' RACE reads, giving one row per CDR3 protein. The sample includes about 58,000 distinct CDR3 sequences, approximately 6.5% of them seen just once. The J gene is TRBJ2-3, the V gene TRBV7-9; the D gene is possibly TRBD1 (6 bases). This clonotype was obtained from a man aged 18 to 29 who received the YFV17D yellow fever vaccine. This sample comprised CD8+ T cells sorted from PBMCs, obtained on the day of the first yellow fever vaccination. CDR3 residues: CASSYTGTSADTQYF. CDR3 nucleotides: TGTGCCAGCAGCTATACAGGGACGAGTGCAGATACGCAGTATTTT.